These T cell receptor beta chains were read from a single sample in a study of cytomegalovirus exposure and HLA in healthy donors. Here immunoSEQ multiplex PCR was the method, and the copy in TCRdb shows in-frame clones only, minus some. The data contain 95,000 to 150,000 clones, 75% to 85% of them singletons. What was sequenced was PBMCs. These receptors were obtained from a female donor in good health and CMV-seropositive. CDR3s include the opening cysteine and the closing phenylalanine or tryptophan. A D gene is named only where the DNA matches it firmly. Clone size is given for some rows only: seen once, a few or many times, or a class if the clone is expanded.

V: TRBV7-3
J: TRBJ2-2
size: .
D: TRBD1
CDR3: CASSDRGRTGELFF
DNA: TGTGCCAGCAGTGACAGGGGGCGCACCGGGGAGCTGTTTTTT

V: TRBV27
J: TRBJ1-1
size: .
D: TRBD1
CDR3: CASSLGTGRRDTEAFF
DNA: TGTGCCAGCAGTTTGGGGACAGGGAGGAGGGACACTGAAGCTTTCTTT

V: TRBV6-1
J: TRBJ1-2
size: .
D: .
CDR3: CASSQGMNYGYTF
DNA: TGTGCCAGCAGCCAGGGGATGAACTATGGCTACACCTTC

V: TRBV6-5
J: TRBJ1-1
size: .
D: TRBD1
CDR3: CASLEQGTNTEAFF
DNA: TGTGCCAGCCTAGAACAGGGGACGAACACTGAAGCTTTCTTT

V: TRBV6-5
J: TRBJ2-7
size: .
D: .
CDR3: CASSYSVHGSSYEQYF
DNA: TGTGCCAGCAGTTACTCAGTTCACGGGAGCTCCTACGAGCAGTACTTC

V: TRBV18
J: TRBJ1-4
size: .
D: .
CDR3: CASSPRQNQNEKLFF
DNA: TGTGCCAGCTCACCACGGCAGAACCAGAATGAAAAACTGTTTTTT

V: TRBV4-2
J: TRBJ1-2
size: once
D: .
CDR3: CASSQDPTDHYDLNTF
DNA: TGTGCCAGCAGCCAAGATCCCACAGATCATTATGATTTGAACACCTTC

V: TRBV19
J: TRBJ2-5
size: .
D: .
CDR3: CASQKRNRAETQYF
DNA: TGTGCCAGTCAAAAGCGGAACAGGGCCGAGACCCAGTACTTC

V: TRBV6-1
J: TRBJ2-7
size: few
D: .
CDR3: CASSYRSGNYEQYF
DNA: TGTGCCAGCAGTTATCGATCAGGGAACTACGAGCAGTACTTC

V: TRBV5-5
J: TRBJ2-7
size: .
D: .
CDR3: CASSFRGDSYEQYF
DNA: TGTGCCAGCAGCTTCAGGGGGGACTCCTACGAGCAGTACTTC

V: TRBV5-4
J: TRBJ1-1
size: few
D: .
CDR3: CASSLVADTEAFF
DNA: TGTGCCAGCAGCTTGGTGGCAGACACTGAAGCTTTCTTT

V: TRBV11-2
J: TRBJ2-3
size: .
D: .
CDR3: CASSFPGRPDTQYF
DNA: TGTGCCAGCAGCTTCCCAGGGCGGCCAGATACGCAGTATTTT

V: TRBV7-9
J: TRBJ2-2
size: .
D: TRBD1
CDR3: CASRGQGRTGELFF
DNA: TGTGCCAGCCGGGGACAGGGGAGGACCGGGGAGCTGTTTTTT

V: TRBV10-3
J: TRBJ1-1
size: .
D: .
CDR3: CAISDRGVSTEAFF
DNA: TGTGCCATCTCGGACCGGGGGGTGAGCACTGAAGCTTTCTTT

V: TRBV15
J: TRBJ2-3
size: once
D: TRBD1
CDR3: CATSRELRSGGTDTQYF
DNA: TGTGCCACCAGCAGAGAGTTGAGGTCAGGGGGAACAGATACGCAGTATTTT

V: TRBV6-5
J: TRBJ2-1
size: .
D: TRBD1
CDR3: CASSYLGAGGGEQFF
DNA: TGTGCCAGCAGTTACTTAGGGGCAGGGGGTGGTGAGCAGTTCTTC

V: TRBV4-1
J: TRBJ2-7
size: .
D: .
CDR3: CASSPITGGDEQYF
DNA: TGCGCCAGCAGCCCTATTACAGGGGGGGACGAGCAGTACTTC

V: TRBV7-9
J: TRBJ2-1
size: .
D: TRBD2
CDR3: CASSPIGGGYNEQFF
DNA: TGTGCCAGCAGCCCGATTGGCGGGGGATACAATGAGCAGTTCTTC

V: TRBV27
J: TRBJ1-1
size: .
D: TRBD1
CDR3: CASSLPGQGVLAFF
DNA: TGTGCCAGCAGTTTACCGGGACAGGGGGTTTTGGCTTTCTTT

V: TRBV7-9
J: TRBJ1-4
size: few
D: .
CDR3: CASSSVGLEKLFF
DNA: TGTGCCAGCAGCTCTGTGGGGCTTGAAAAACTGTTTTTT

V: TRBV11-2
J: TRBJ2-7
size: few
D: .
CDR3: CASSFSEGVEQYF
DNA: TGTGCCAGCAGCTTCTCCGAGGGCGTCGAGCAGTACTTC

V: TRBV6-1
J: TRBJ2-5
size: .
D: TRBD1
CDR3: CASSRGLGETQYF
DNA: TGTGCCAGCAGCAGGGGGCTCGGGGAGACCCAGTACTTC

V: TRBV28
J: TRBJ1-5
size: .
D: .
CDR3: CASNPGGNQPQHF
DNA: TGTGCCAGCAACCCGGGTGGAAATCAGCCCCAGCATTTT

V: TRBV11-1
J: TRBJ1-1
size: few
D: .
CDR3: CASSSFRGPNTEAFF
DNA: TGTGCCAGCAGCTCCTTCAGGGGCCCGAACACTGAAGCTTTCTTT

V: TRBV5-4
J: TRBJ1-4
size: .
D: TRBD1
CDR3: CASSRQGAAGEKLFF
DNA: TGTGCCAGCAGCAGACAGGGGGCAGCAGGTGAAAAACTGTTTTTT

V: TRBV6-1
J: TRBJ1-2
size: .
D: .
CDR3: CASSGTAPNYGYTF
DNA: TGTGCCAGCAGTGGGACAGCCCCCAACTATGGCTACACCTTC

V: TRBV6-4
J: TRBJ1-2
size: .
D: .
CDR3: CASSDSRSGSGYTF
DNA: TGTGCCAGCAGTGACTCGAGGTCGGGAAGCGGCTACACCTTC

V: TRBV7-3
J: TRBJ1-5
size: few
D: .
CDR3: CARRGRGGNQPQHF
DNA: TGTGCCAGACGAGGCAGGGGCGGCAATCAGCCCCAGCATTTT

V: TRBV2
J: TRBJ1-2
size: .
D: .
CDR3: CASSEPRVDYGYTF
DNA: TGTGCCAGCAGTGAACCCAGGGTAGACTATGGCTACACCTTC

V: TRBV6-5
J: TRBJ2-3
size: .
D: TRBD2
CDR3: CASGLAGGWADTQYF
DNA: TGTGCCAGTGGACTAGCGGGGGGGTGGGCAGATACGCAGTATTTT

V: TRBV6-5
J: TRBJ2-3
size: .
D: .
CDR3: CASSYERGTDTQYF
DNA: TGTGCCAGCAGTTACGAAAGGGGGACAGATACGCAGTATTTT

V: TRBV5-4
J: TRBJ1-4
size: .
D: TRBD1
CDR3: CASSPDRVGEKLFF
DNA: TGTGCCAGCAGCCCAGACAGGGTTGGGGAAAAACTGTTTTTT

V: TRBV4-3
J: TRBJ2-7
size: .
D: .
CDR3: CASSQEASYEQYF
DNA: TGCGCCAGCAGCCAAGAAGCGTCCTACGAGCAGTACTTC

V: TRBV6-6
J: TRBJ1-1
size: .
D: TRBD1
CDR3: CASSSSTGGMNTEAFF
DNA: TGTGCCAGCAGTTCCTCGACAGGGGGCATGAACACTGAAGCTTTCTTT

V: TRBV11-3
J: TRBJ2-2
size: few
D: .
CDR3: CASSLDGPGELFF
DNA: TGTGCCAGCAGCTTAGATGGGCCCGGGGAGCTGTTTTTT

V: TRBV5-1
J: TRBJ1-1
size: .
D: .
CDR3: CASSLLAGHTEAFF
DNA: TGCGCCAGCAGCTTGCTCGCGGGTCACACTGAAGCTTTCTTT

V: TRBV5-6
J: TRBJ2-2
size: .
D: TRBD2
CDR3: CASSPGLAGGPSTGELFF
DNA: TGTGCCAGCAGCCCCGGACTAGCGGGGGGCCCCAGCACCGGGGAGCTGTTTTTT

V: TRBV7-2
J: TRBJ2-1
size: .
D: TRBD2
CDR3: CASSSGAGGPRYEQFF
DNA: TGTGCCAGCAGCTCGGGGGCGGGGGGGCCTAGATATGAGCAGTTCTTC

V: TRBV28
J: TRBJ2-7
size: .
D: TRBD1
CDR3: CASSSGQGAYEQYF
DNA: TGTGCCAGCAGTTCAGGACAGGGGGCGTACGAGCAGTACTTC

V: TRBV19
J: TRBJ1-2
size: .
D: .
CDR3: CASNNNNGASYGYTF
DNA: TGTGCCAGTAACAATAACAATGGGGCGTCCTATGGCTACACCTTC

V: TRBV19
J: TRBJ1-6
size: few
D: .
CDR3: CASSPAGLPNSPLHF
DNA: TGTGCCAGTAGCCCCGCAGGGCTTCCAAATTCACCCCTCCACTTT

V: TRBV7-9
J: TRBJ2-7
size: few
D: .
CDR3: CSSSHSWYEQYF
DNA: TGTTCCAGCAGTCATAGTTGGTACGAGCAGTACTTC

V: TRBV4-3
J: TRBJ1-1
size: .
D: TRBD1
CDR3: CASSQDPGQGNEAFF
DNA: TGCGCCAGCAGCCAAGATCCGGGACAGGGGAATGAAGCTTTCTTT

V: TRBV5-1
J: TRBJ2-5
size: .
D: .
CDR3: CASSGAVEETQYF
DNA: TGCGCCAGCAGCGGTGCGGTGGAAGAGACCCAGTACTTC